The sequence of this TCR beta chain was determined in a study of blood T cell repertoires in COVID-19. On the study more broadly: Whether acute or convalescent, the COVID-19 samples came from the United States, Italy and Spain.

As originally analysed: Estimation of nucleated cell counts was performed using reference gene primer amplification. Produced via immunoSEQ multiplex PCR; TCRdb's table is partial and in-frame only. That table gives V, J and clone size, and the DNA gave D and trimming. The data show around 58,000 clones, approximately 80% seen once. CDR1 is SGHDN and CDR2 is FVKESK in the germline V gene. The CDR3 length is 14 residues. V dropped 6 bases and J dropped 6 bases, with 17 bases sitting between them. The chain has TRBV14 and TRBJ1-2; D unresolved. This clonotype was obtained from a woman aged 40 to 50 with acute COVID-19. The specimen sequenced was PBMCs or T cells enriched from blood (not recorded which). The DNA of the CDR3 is TGTGCCAGCAGTCCCGCGGGCTGGACCCATGGCTACACCTTC. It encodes CASSPAGWTHGYTF.